In this sample, the clone carrying this T cell receptor beta chain turned up a few times. The data stem from a study of blood T cell repertoires in COVID-19. The overall study: The study drew acute and convalescent COVID-19 samples from the United States, Italy and Spain. PBMCs, B-cell-depleted T cells, or T cells were the source of the cDNA or gDNA that made up the material.

In the authors' workflow: Counts of nucleated cells, estimated from reference gene primer amplification, were obtained. Assay: immunoSEQ multiplex PCR; the TCRdb copy retains only in-frame clones and omits some. The V and J calls and clone size were taken over from that table, and D and trimming were inferred from the DNA. The sample yields around 63,000 clones, roughly 78% seen once. There are 14 residues in the CDR3. V gave up 9 bases and J gave up 5 bases, with 19 bases separating them. Germline V gives CDR1 SGHVS, CDR2 FQNEAQ. The sample taken for sequencing was peripheral blood. The chain is built from TRBV7-8 and TRBJ1-1; D call uncertain. This sequence originates from a human donor in a cohort sampled during active COVID-19. CDR3: CASTIDGRRTEAFF. CDR3 sequence (DNA): TGTGCCAGTACGATAGACGGGAGAAGGACTGAAGCTTTCTTT.